The next 14 T cell receptor beta chains were all read from a single sample in a study of persistence of HIV-infected CD4 T cells. These TCRs are of unknown antigen specificity. The libraries were made with immunoSEQ version 4 in survey mode. Profiling relied on immunoSEQ multiplex PCR, and the TCRdb table lists in-frame clones only, not all of them. The sample gives 6,000 to 8,500 clones, around 80% of which show up once; approximately 70% is in the top ten. Lysates of CMV-infected fibroblasts at 10 ug/mL stimulated these cells. Sorting of responding CD4+ T cells relied on upregulated CD40 ligand together with CD69. This sample comprised CD4+ T cells sorted from PBMCs after roughly 18-hour stimulation, obtained from a patient who received antiretroviral therapy. These receptors originate from an adult woman with HIV who was CMV-seropositive.

This chain links TRBV10-2 with TRBJ1-4; D is uncertain. This CDR3 comprises 12 residues. Germline assignment: CDR1 WSHSY and CDR2 SAAADI. Trimming removed 9 bases at V and 4 bases at J, with 9 bases between. Written as DNA, the CDR3 is TGCGCCAGTGCACGGAGTAATGAAAAACTGTTTTTT. Amino acid sequence: CASARSNEKLFF.

This clone was seen a handful of times. CDR3 sequence reads: CASSQEGGIFSPLHF. DNA of the CDR3: TGCGCCAGCAGCCAAGAGGGAGGGATCTTCTCACCCCTCCACTTT. The rearrangement uses TRBV4-1 and TRBJ1-6; D not resolved. Germline V gives CDR1 MGHRA, CDR2 YSYEKL. V was trimmed by 0 bases and J by 10 bases, leaving 13 bases between them. The CDR3 loop spans 15 amino acids.

The chain joins TRBV10-3 to TRBJ1-5; D may be TRBD1 (6 bases). Deletions cut 0 bases from V and 6 bases from J, with 12 bases between. Germline V lookup: CDR1 ENHRY, CDR2 SYGVKD. The CDR3 spans 15 residues. For the CDR3, the DNA is TGTGCCATCAGTGAGTCGGGGGGACAAAGTCAGCCCCAGCATTTT. The encoded protein is CAISESGGQSQPQHF.

The chain links TRBV5-5 to TRBJ2-2, with D hard to call. Trimming removed 1 base from V and 4 bases from J, with 5 bases in between. Germline-derived CDR1 and CDR2 are SGHKS and YYEKEE (reference sequence). The CDR3 is made up of 13 amino acids. CDR3: CASSLSPTGELFF. In DNA form, the CDR3 reads TGTGCCAGCAGCTTGTCCCCCACCGGGGAGCTGTTTTTT.

The chain has TRBV15 and TRBJ1-2; D remains ambiguous. Trimming removed 0 bases at V and 8 bases at J, with 10 bases between. Germline values: CDR1 LNHNV, CDR2 YYDKDF (reference sequence). This CDR3 comprises 13 residues. This chain's CDR3 is CATSRDKGLGYTF. The CDR3 bases are TGTGCCACCAGCAGAGATAAGGGTTTAGGCTACACCTTC. The whole variable domain, filled in from reference TRBV15 and TRBJ1-2, reads DAMVIQNPRYQVTQFGKPVTLSCSQTLNHNVMYWYQQKSSQAPKLLFHYYDKDFNNEADTPDNFQSRRPNTSFCFLDIRSPGLGDTAMYLCATSRDKGLGYTFGSGTRLTVV.

J is TRBJ2-4 and V is TRBV28, with a possible D match to TRBD1 (5 bases). The germline gives CDR1 MDHEN, CDR2 SYDVKM. V gave up 4 bases and J gave up 0 bases, with 13 bases separating them. The CDR3 has 16 amino acids. The CDR3 loop is CASSYPSGLAKNIQYF. In nucleotides, the CDR3 is TGTGCCAGCAGTTACCCTTCAGGGCTAGCCAAAAACATTCAGTACTTC.

The rearrangement links TRBV29-1 to TRBJ2-2; tentative D call: TRBD1 (6 bases). Germline loops: CDR1 SQVTM, CDR2 ANQGSEA. V lost 4 bases to trimming and J lost 7 bases, with 16 bases between them. The CDR3 is made up of 14 amino acids. The CDR3 region has the DNA TGCAGCGTTGCCCAGCAGGGGATATACGGGGAGCTGTTTTTT. It specifies CSVAQQGIYGELFF.

This clone was seen more than once but under ten times. V usage is TRBV20-1 and J usage is TRBJ2-5; D remains unclear. CDR3 length: 15 amino acids. The V and J ends lost 3 bases and 1 base respectively, with 15 bases between them. Germline V gene lookup returns CDR1 DFQATT and CDR2 SNEGSKA (reference sequence). Here the CDR3 reads CSASTDSWTQETQYF. The CDR3, as DNA: TGCAGTGCTAGTACAGATTCATGGACCCAAGAGACCCAGTACTTC.

In DNA form, the CDR3 reads TGTGCCAGCAGTGCAGGGACGTACTACGAGCAGTACTTC. Its translation is CASSAGTYYEQYF. The gene calls are TRBV2 and TRBJ2-7; either TRBD1 or TRBD2 may fit D (5 bases each). This CDR3 has 13 amino acids. Trimming stripped 4 bases from V and 3 bases from J, with 10 bases between. The germline CDR1 and CDR2 sequences are SNHLY and FYNNEI.

The chain links TRBV6-2 or TRBV6-3 to TRBJ2-2; possible D gene TRBD2, 5 bases. Germline CDR1 is MNHEY and CDR2 is SVGEGT. The CDR3 spans 19 residues. V shed 2 bases and J shed 0 bases, with 19 bases lying between them. The CDR3 loop is CASSYRPPGTRTNTGELFF. CDR3 sequence (DNA): TGTGCCAGCAGTTACAGACCACCGGGAACAAGGACGAACACCGGGGAGCTGTTTTTT.

V is TRBV7-2 and J is TRBJ2-1, with 10 positions matching TRBD2. CDR3 size: 16 residues. Germline-derived CDR1 and CDR2 are SGHTA and FQGNSA. Unmatched junction bases numbered 7, after V lost 1 base and J lost 7 bases. The DNA for the CDR3 is TGTGCCAGCAGCTTAGGGCCTAGCGGGAGAAGGAATGAGCAGTTCTTC. Its translation is CASSLGPSGRRNEQFF.

With regard to this clone: At one end the junction does not follow the germline gene, possibly because of a read error. This chain joins TRBV13 and TRBJ2-7; 13 bases match TRBD2. The CDR3 is made up of 14 amino acids. Germline assignment: CDR1 PRHDT and CDR2 FYEKMQ (reference sequence). The CDR3 sequence: CASSLGLAGVEQYF. The CDR3 coding sequence is TGTGCCAGCAGCCTAGGACTAGCGGGAGTGGAGCAGTACTTC.

The J gene is TRBJ1-5, the V gene TRBV10-1; no clear D gene. Germline CDR1 and CDR2: WNHNN and SYGVQD (reference sequence). V was shortened by 2 bases and J by 3 bases, with 2 bases between the two germline ends. The CDR3 spans 12 residues. The CDR3: CASSENNQPQHF. The CDR3 DNA follows: TGCGCCAGCAGTGAGAACAATCAGCCCCAGCATTTT.

This CDR3 is CASKENYGYTF. Written as DNA, the CDR3 is TGTGCCAGCAAGGAGAACTATGGCTACACCTTC. The rearrangement joins TRBV6-6 to TRBJ1-2, with no clear D. This CDR3 has 11 amino acids. Germline loops: CDR1 MNHNY, CDR2 SVGAGI (reference sequence). The germline V and J ends were trimmed by 7 bases and 2 bases, with 5 bases remaining between them.